This TCR beta chain was identified in a study of cytotoxic CD8 clonotypes in ibrutinib-treated CLL. This clone was recorded a few times. Its target is unknown. Germline V gives CDR1 SNHLY, CDR2 FYNNEI. The CDR3 extends over 13 amino acids. V lost 8 bases and J lost 3, with 11 bases in between. The study's findings and limits: Clonality showed a rise at ibrutinib response that reversed toward baseline at progression. Sampling times differed between sustained-remission and progressing patients.

T cells were sequenced at a targeted depth of 1 in 200,000 to 1 in 1 million. Assay: immunoSEQ multiplex PCR; the TCRdb copy retains only in-frame clones and omits some. The repertoire holds around 200,000 clones, with over 65% as singletons. The chain links TRBV2 to TRBJ1-5; D gene unclear. Sequenced material: PBMCs, taken after 12 months of ibrutinib treatment. This receptor was identified in a human donor with chronic lymphocytic leukemia. In DNA form, the CDR3 reads TGTGCCAGCGCGGCGGGGTCCAATCAGCCCCAGCATTTT. Encoded protein: CASAAGSNQPQHF.